This T cell receptor beta chain was captured by sequencing in a study of identical twins listed by TCRdb under 2016. About the investigation overall: To test whether fetal clonotypes persist, the study used deep sequencing on TCR alpha and beta repertoires from monozygotic twins, unrelated adults of various ages, and cord blood. To rule out contamination, the twin experiments were replicated at different times with different library preparation protocols.

Library preparation used 5' RACE. TCRdb lists the instrument as Illumina HiSeq 2000. A universal primer binding site was added through template switching, and the final cDNA carried a unique molecular identifier so that TCR cDNA molecules could be counted accurately. Specific primers in the conserved constant-segment region were used to synthesize first-strand cDNA for TCR alpha and beta chains. To control for contamination, every cDNA library was double barcoded, receiving both a SMART-Mk sample barcode and Illumina barcodes. TruSeq adapter sequences and Illumina sample barcodes were added in two successive PCR steps. Sequencing of the TCR alpha and beta cDNA libraries was done on the Illumina HiSeq platform using custom primers. Per the authors' processing: MiGEC was used to process raw reads and extract unique molecular identifiers, and MiXCR was used to find CDR3 positions. For each individual, recombination models were inferred using an EM algorithm with the repgenHMM and IGoR tools. Shared clonotypes were analyzed with the tcR package in R, and sharing was normalized by the product of cloneset sizes. To study raw recombination free of thymic and clonal selection effects, out-of-frame nonproductive sequences were analyzed. The public reads were reprocessed in TCRdb via fastp at Q25 and MiXCR, keeping in-frame beta chains. CDR3 protein sequences are deduplicated, and each keeps its most common genes and DNA. The authors' filters were not applied to this entry. Within this sample are roughly 770,000 distinct CDR3 sequences, with 15% to 20% of them counted one time only. Less than 15% of the sample is taken by the ten largest.

This clonotype was seen repeatedly, ten times or more. The antigen it recognizes is unknown. No base quality values were provided; no much bigger clone lies one nucleotide off. The investigation overall reported the following: Conclusions relied on cross-sectional statistical analysis, since the same donors could not be followed over many years. In beta out-of-frame sequences, excess twin sharing was weaker, because having fewer shared sequences lowered the signal-to-noise ratio. Compared with coincidental sharing between unrelated individuals, an excess of low generation-probability sequences was observed among out-of-frame TCR alpha sequences shared between twins. Fewer insertions were carried by abundant cord blood beta clonotypes; a weaker similar trend was observed in young adult naive repertoires, while no such trend was observed in memory repertoires. Zero-insertion analyses could be partly confounded by invariant T cells such as MAIT and iNKT, although diverse VJ usage argued against such confounding for most clonotypes. In monozygotic twins, recombination models systematically underestimated out-of-frame TCR alpha sharing, but the models matched the sharing seen between unrelated individuals.

All donors were healthy Caucasians. Three pairs of female monozygotic twins, all aged roughly 18 to 30 years, were included in the twin cohort. The RNA used for TCR libraries was isolated from peripheral blood mononuclear cells. This sample was shared with a second study, whose subject was T cells expressing NK-cell markers. The second paper states: Fewer than ten donors provided sorted CD3+CD56+NKG2C+, CD3+CD56+NKG2C- and CD3+CD56-NKG2C+ T-cell subsets, whose TCR beta-chain repertoires were profiled. Among the eight sequenced donors, only one was HCMV-seronegative, while the other seven were HCMV-seropositive. To restrict sorting to alphabetaTCR-expressing T cells, an anti-gammadeltaTCR antibody was added in several experiments. For several donors, the dominant CD3+CD56+NKG2C+ clonotypes were among the top 10 CD8+ clonotypes and accounted for 1.0-7.0% of CD8+ T cells. Those dominant clonotypes were again the most abundant among CD3+CD56-NKG2C+ cells in several donors, at about 28.3-65%. Whether the expanded NKG2C-expressing T cell clones were specific for HCMV antigens remained unclear. All eight donors whose samples were sequenced were randomly selected healthy volunteers, three of them men and five women. To determine HCMV serostatus, a commercial ELISA kit was used to detect HCMV-specific IgG in serum. Bulk peripheral blood T-cell repertoires were additionally sequenced from unsorted PBMC for six donors. MIGEC was used to demultiplex reads and group reads by UMI, and MiTCR was used to assemble and quantify clonotypes. To remove erroneous sequences, TCR cDNA sequences were retained only when supported by two or more reads. The tcR package was used for downstream repertoire analysis, with clonotypes matched between fractions based on CDR3 nucleotide sequence plus V segment. VDJmatch was used to annotate antigen specificity against VDJdb, with one amino acid substitution allowed in CDR3.

Specimen: PBMCs. This receptor was obtained from a woman aged 18-30 years in good health.

CDR3 region: CASSVEGNTEAFF. The sequenced DNA: TGTGCCAGCAGCGTAGAGGGGAACACTGAAGCTTTCTTT. The chain is encoded by TRBV9 joined to TRBJ1-1; the D gene cannot be named for sure. V and J lose 0 bases and 1 base, and a span of 4 bases separates them. The germline V gene gives CDR1 as SGDLS and CDR2 as YYNGEE. The CDR3 measures 13 amino acids from cysteine to phenylalanine. Just the 39-base CDR3 DNA is kept, in frame starting at base 1.